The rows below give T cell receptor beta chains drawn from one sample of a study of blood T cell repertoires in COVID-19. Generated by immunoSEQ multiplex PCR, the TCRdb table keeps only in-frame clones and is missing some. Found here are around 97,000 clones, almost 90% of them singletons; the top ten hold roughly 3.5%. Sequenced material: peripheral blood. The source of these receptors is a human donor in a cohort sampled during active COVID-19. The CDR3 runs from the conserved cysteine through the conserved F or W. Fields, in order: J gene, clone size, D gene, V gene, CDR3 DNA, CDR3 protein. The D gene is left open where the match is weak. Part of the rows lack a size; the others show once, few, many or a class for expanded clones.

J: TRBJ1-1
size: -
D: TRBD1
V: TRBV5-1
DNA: TGCGCCAGCAGCAGGTACAGGGGGAACACTGAAGCTTTCTTT
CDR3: CASSRYRGNTEAFF

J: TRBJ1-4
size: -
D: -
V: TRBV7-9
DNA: TGTGCCAGCAGCTTCTTAGCCCGACAGGCCTCAACTAATGAAAAACTGTTTTTT
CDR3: CASSFLARQASTNEKLFF

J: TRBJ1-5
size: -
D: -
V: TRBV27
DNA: TGTGCCAGCAGTTTATCGCAGGGCCCTAATCAGCCCCAGCATTTT
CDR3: CASSLSQGPNQPQHF

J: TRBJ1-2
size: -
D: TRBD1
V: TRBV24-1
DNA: TGTGCCACCAGTGATACCGGACAGGGGGACTATGGCTACACCTTC
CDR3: CATSDTGQGDYGYTF

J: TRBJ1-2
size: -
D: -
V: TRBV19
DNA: TGTGCCAGTAGTAGTACAGGCTATGGCTACACCTTC
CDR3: CASSSTGYGYTF

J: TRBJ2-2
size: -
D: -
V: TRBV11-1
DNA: TGTGCCAGCAGCTTTTCGACAGGGAACACCGGGGAGCTGTTTTTT
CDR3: CASSFSTGNTGELFF

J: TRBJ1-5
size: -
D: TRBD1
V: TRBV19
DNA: TGTGCCAGTAGCCCACAGGGGGCTCAGCCCCAGCATTTT
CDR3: CASSPQGAQPQHF

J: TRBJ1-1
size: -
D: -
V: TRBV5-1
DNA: TGCGCCAGCAGCTCGGGGGGACGGGTGAACACTGAAGCTTTCTTT
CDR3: CASSSGGRVNTEAFF

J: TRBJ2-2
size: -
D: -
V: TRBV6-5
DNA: TGTGCCAGCTCAGGATGGAACACCGGGGAGCTGTTTTTT
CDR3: CASSGWNTGELFF

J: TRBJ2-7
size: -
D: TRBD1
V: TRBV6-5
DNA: TGTGCCAGCACCGGACAGGTAGACTACGAGCAGTACTTC
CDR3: CASTGQVDYEQYF

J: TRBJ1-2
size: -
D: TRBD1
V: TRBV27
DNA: TGTGCCAGCAGTCGCACTAGGGGGCGCAGCTATGGCTACACCTTC
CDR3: CASSRTRGRSYGYTF

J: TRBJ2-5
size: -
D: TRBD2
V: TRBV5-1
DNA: TGCGCCAGCAGCTTGATCCGGGGGGGCCAAGAGACCCAGTACTTC
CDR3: CASSLIRGGQETQYF

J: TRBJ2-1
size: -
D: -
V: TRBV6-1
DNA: TGTGCCAGCAGTGAATGGGGTCTGGGCGGGGCTAACAATGAGCAGTTCTTC
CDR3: CASSEWGLGGANNEQFF

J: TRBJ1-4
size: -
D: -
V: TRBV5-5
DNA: TGTGCCAGCAGCCGTGTAGGGGGATACGAAAAACTGTTTTTT
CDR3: CASSRVGGYEKLFF

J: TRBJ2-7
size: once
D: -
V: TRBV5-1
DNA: TGCGCCAGCAGCTTGTTACCAGGATCCGGCGAGCAGTACTTC
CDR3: CASSLLPGSGEQYF

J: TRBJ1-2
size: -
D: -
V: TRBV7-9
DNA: TGTGCCAGCAGCTTTGGCGGGACCAACTATGGCTACACCTTC
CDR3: CASSFGGTNYGYTF

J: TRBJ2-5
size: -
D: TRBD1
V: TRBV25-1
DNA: TGTGCCAGCAGTGATCCGGGACAGGTCCAAGAGACCCAGTACTTC
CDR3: CASSDPGQVQETQYF

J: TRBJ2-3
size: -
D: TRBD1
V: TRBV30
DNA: TGTGCCTCTCCGGGACAGAGCACAGATACGCAGTATTTT
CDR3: CASPGQSTDTQYF

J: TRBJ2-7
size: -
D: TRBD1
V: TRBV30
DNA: TGTGCCTGGAGTGTAAGGACAGGGAAGTACGAGCAGTACTTC
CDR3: CAWSVRTGKYEQYF

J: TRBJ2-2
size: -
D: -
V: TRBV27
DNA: TGTGCCAGCAGTCCATCCTCCGGAGCAGCGAACACCGGGGAGCTGTTTTTT
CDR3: CASSPSSGAANTGELFF

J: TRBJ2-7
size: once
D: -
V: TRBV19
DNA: TGTGCCAGTAGTATACGGGGTTTCCCCTACGAGCAGTACTTC
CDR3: CASSIRGFPYEQYF

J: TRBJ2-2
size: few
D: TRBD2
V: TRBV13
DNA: TGTGCCAGCAGCCCCCGGGGGAGCGGGGGGGTGTCCGGGGAGCTGTTTTTT
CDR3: CASSPRGSGGVSGELFF

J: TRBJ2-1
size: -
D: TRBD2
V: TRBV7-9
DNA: TGTGCCAGCAGTTATACGCCGGGACTAGCGGGACCCGAGCAGTTCTTC
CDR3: CASSYTPGLAGPEQFF

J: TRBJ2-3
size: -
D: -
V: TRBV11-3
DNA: TGTGCCAGCAGCTTAGGCGGGGTGGTAGATACGCAGTATTTT
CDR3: CASSLGGVVDTQYF

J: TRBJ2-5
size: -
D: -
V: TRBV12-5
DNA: TGTGCTAGTGGTTTCGGAGGGCCGGAGACCCAGTACTTC
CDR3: CASGFGGPETQYF

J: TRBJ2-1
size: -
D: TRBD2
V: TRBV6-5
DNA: TGTGCCAGCAGAACAGGACTAGCGGCAAATGAGCAGTTCTTC
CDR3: CASRTGLAANEQFF

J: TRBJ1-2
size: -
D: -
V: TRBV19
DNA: TGTGCCAGTAGTAACGCCCGACAGGTGATATCGGGTGGCTACACCTTC
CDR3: CASSNARQVISGGYTF

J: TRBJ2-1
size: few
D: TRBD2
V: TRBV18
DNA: TGTGCCAGCTCCAACCCAGCGGGACTAGGCGCAGGCAATGAGCAGTTCTTC
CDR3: CASSNPAGLGAGNEQFF

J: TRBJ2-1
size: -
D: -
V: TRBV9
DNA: TGTGCCAGCAGCTCGGTTCAAAGCGGCAATGAGCAGTTCTTC
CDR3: CASSSVQSGNEQFF

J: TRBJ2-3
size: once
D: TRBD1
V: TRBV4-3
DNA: TGCGCCAGCAGCCCTCGGGACAGTCCCACAGATACGCAGTATTTT
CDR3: CASSPRDSPTDTQYF

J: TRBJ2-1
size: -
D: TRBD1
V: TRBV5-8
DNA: TGTGCCAGCAGATTGGACAGGGGGTCATACAATGAGCAGTTCTTC
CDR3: CASRLDRGSYNEQFF

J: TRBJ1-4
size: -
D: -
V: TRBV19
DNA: TGTGCCAGTAGTATATCCGCAGGGGATGAAAAACTGTTTTTT
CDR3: CASSISAGDEKLFF

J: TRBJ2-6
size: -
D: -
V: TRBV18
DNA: TGTGCCAGCTCACCGTACAGGTCCGACTCAGGCTCTGGGGCCAACGTCCTGACTTTC
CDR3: CASSPYRSDSGSGANVLTF

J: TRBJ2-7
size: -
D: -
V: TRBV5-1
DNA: TGCGCCAGCAGCTTCCCCGGGGGAGACGAGCAGTACTTC
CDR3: CASSFPGGDEQYF

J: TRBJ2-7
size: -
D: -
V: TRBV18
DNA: TGTGCCAGCTCACCACCCAGCTACGAGCAGTACTTC
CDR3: CASSPPSYEQYF

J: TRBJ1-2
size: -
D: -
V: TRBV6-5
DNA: TGTGCCAGCAGTTACTCCGGGCGGGGGAGGGGTGGCTACACCTTC
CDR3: CASSYSGRGRGGYTF

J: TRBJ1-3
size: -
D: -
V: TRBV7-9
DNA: TGTGCCAGCAGCTTAGTGATAGGAGGGGTTGCTGGAAACACCATATATTTT
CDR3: CASSLVIGGVAGNTIYF

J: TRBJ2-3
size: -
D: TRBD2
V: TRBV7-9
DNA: TGTGCCAGCGTCCTAGCGGCTAGCACAGATACGCAGTATTTT
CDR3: CASVLAASTDTQYF

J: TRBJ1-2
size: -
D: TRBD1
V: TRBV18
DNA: TGTGCCAGCTCACAACGGGACAGTTCCTCTTATGGCTACACCTTC
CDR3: CASSQRDSSSYGYTF